The subject of this entry is one T cell receptor (beta chain). Antigen unknown. Measured with immunoSEQ multiplex PCR; TCRdb has only the in-frame clones, and not every one. The sample carries about 99,000 clones, roughly 90% recorded once. This specimen comes from a study of OX40 agonist ivuxolimab in advanced cancers. Notes on the study in general: Averaging showed that CD8+ T cells had more expanded clones than CD4+ did. Clonal expansion was seen in CD4+ and CD8+ blood T cells by week 6 at 0.1 to 3.0 mg/kg.

Germline lookup yields CDR1 PRHDT and CDR2 FYEKMQ (reference sequence). The CDR3 has 15 amino acids. The V end was cut by 2 bases, the J end by 4 bases, with 14 bases between. The material sequenced was CD4+ or CD8+ T cells sorted from blood, taken in a trial of the OX40 agonist ivuxolimab. This chain connects TRBV13 to TRBJ1-2, with D hard to call. This TCR was recovered from an adult with an advanced solid tumor such as melanoma, head and neck, liver or kidney cancer. The CDR3 sequence: CASSLSGSTRYGYTF. The CDR3 DNA follows: TGTGCCAGCAGCTTATCGGGTTCTACCCGCTATGGCTACACCTTC.